This T cell receptor beta chain emerged from a study of T cell responses to AZD1222 COVID-19 vaccine listed by TCRdb under 2021. Regarding the complete study: TCR sequencing was performed for about 240 trial participants, of whom about 210 were given two doses of AZD1222 and around 26 were given two doses of MenACWY control vaccine. Trial participants were enrolled by age into subgroups of 18-55, 56-69 and 70-plus years, and 148, 28 and 57 TCR-sequenced participants, respectively, were included in these subgroups.

Broader findings and caveats from the paper: In the small 56-69-year group, the increase in depth fell short of significance, most likely because of low power. Participants were mostly white British and included more females than males, and it was suggested by the authors that clonal diversity may have been underestimated. Because no samples from the day 14 peak response were available, repertoires could be characterized only after the peak T cell response. Reportedly, almost half of the unique spike-specific TCRs recognized epitopes lying outside the regions that are mutated in the B.1.351 and B.1.1.7 variants. A significant rise in spike-specific TCR breadth and depth was observed after two AZD1222 doses relative to day 0 and relative to MenACWY recipients. The whole spike protein was spanned by vaccine-associated CD4 TCRs, and dominant responses were seen in regions 160-218 and 743-854. Conclusions about previously exposed vaccinees are limited because only six or seven AZD1222 recipients were SARS-CoV-2 seropositive at baseline.

CDR1 and CDR2 (SGHTA, FQGNSA) derive from the germline V gene. V drops 5 bases and J drops 0 bases, leaving 17 bases in between. The CDR3 starts with the cysteine, ends with the phenylalanine, and has 17 residues. Only the CDR3 part of the read is kept: 51 bases, read in frame from the first base. Taken with the paper, the label for time point translates to: baseline before first vaccination. Vaccinee samples were obtained from the UK trials COV001 and COV002, which included a single-blind randomized controlled phase 2/3 trial of AZD1222 (ChAdOx1 nCoV-19) in healthy adults. For TCRbeta chain sequencing, PBMC samples from trial participants were taken at day 0 and at day 28 after the second dose. Comments on this clone: Its antigen remains undetermined.

The CDR3 regions of human TCRbeta chains were analyzed by immunosequencing. The paper's processing steps were these. TCRs in the repertoires were matched against a reference library of SARS-CoV-2-specific TCRs that had been generated with the MIRA antigen-specificity platform. Breadth meant the fraction of unique TCRs that were SARS-CoV-2-associated, whereas depth meant the fraction of total T cells that were SARS-CoV-2-associated. Using the MIRA data, each spike-specific TCR was mapped to the spike region that the TCR reacts to and placed in a CD4 or CD8 class. Log10-transformed breadth and depth values were compared by one-way ANOVA with Sidak's multiple comparisons tests. Entries here come from immuneACCESS through TCRdb and include only in-frame sequences with V and J called. Some clones fail to appear in such tables; in the studies checked, an unresolved V gene covers under half of the shortfall, and the cause of the remainder is unknown. Clonal size and the V and J genes are those of that table, whereas D and trimming came from the DNA. For this sample, the table gives about 140,000 clones. Clones ranked in the top ten supply about 2.2% of the sample.

Sequenced sample: peripheral blood. The sequence was obtained from an adult in good health. This sequence uses TRBV7-2 and TRBJ2-1; the D gene lacks a confident call. CDR3 region: CASSVLQSSSSYNEQFF. The DNA sequence is TGTGCCAGCAGCGTTCTACAGAGTTCGAGCTCCTACAATGAGCAGTTCTTC.